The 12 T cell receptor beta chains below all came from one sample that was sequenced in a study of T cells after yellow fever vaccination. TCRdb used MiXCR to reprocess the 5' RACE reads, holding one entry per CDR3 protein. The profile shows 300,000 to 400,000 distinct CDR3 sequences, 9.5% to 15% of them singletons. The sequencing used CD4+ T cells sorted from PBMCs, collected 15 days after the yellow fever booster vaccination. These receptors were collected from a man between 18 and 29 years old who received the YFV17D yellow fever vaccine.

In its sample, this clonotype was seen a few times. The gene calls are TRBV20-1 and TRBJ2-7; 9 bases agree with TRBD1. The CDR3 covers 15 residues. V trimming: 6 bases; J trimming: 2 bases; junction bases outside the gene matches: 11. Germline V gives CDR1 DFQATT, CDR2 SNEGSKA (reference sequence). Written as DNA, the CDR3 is TGCAGTGCCAATAGGGCGACAGGGGGGACCTACGAGCAGTACGTC. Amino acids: CSANRATGGTYEQYV.

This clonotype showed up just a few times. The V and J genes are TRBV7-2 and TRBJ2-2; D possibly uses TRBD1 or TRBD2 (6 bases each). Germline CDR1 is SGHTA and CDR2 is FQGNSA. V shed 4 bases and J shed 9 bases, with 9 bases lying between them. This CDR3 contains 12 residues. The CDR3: CASSSRGRELFF. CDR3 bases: TGTGCCAGCAGCTCCCGGGGGCGGGAGCTGTTTTTT. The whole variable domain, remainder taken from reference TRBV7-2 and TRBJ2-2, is GAGVSQSPSNKVTEKGKDVELRCDPISGHTALYWYRQSLGQGLEFLIYFQGNSAPDKSGLPSDRFSAERTGGSVSTLTIQRTQQEDSAVYLCASSSRGRELFFGEGSRLTVL.

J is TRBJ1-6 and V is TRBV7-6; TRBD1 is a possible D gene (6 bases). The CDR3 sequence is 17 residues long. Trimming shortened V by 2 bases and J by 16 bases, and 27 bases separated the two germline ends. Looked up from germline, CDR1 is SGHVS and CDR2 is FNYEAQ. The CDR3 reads CASSLLSQTGTLGLLHF. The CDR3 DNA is TGTGCCAGCAGCTTACTCTCCCAAACAGGGACCCTAGGACTTCTCCACTTT.

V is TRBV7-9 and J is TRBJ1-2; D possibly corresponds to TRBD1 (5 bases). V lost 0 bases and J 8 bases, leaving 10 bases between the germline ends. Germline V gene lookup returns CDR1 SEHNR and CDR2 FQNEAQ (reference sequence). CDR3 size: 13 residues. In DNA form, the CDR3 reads TGTGCCAGCAGCTTAGCTTTTGGGGACGGCTACACCTTC. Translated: CASSLAFGDGYTF. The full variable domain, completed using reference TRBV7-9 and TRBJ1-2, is DTGVSQNPRHKITKRGQNVTFRCDPISEHNRLYWYRQTLGQGPEFLTYFQNEAQLEKSRLLSDRFSAERPKGSFSTLEIQRTEQGDSAMYLCASSLAFGDGYTFGSGTRLTVV.

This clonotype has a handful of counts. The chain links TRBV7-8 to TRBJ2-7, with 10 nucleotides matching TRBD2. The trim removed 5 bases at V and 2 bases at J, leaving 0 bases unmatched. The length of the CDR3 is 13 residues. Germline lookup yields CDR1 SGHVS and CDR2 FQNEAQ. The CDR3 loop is CASSGLAAYEQYV. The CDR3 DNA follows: TGTGCCAGCAGCGGACTAGCGGCCTACGAGCAGTACGTC.

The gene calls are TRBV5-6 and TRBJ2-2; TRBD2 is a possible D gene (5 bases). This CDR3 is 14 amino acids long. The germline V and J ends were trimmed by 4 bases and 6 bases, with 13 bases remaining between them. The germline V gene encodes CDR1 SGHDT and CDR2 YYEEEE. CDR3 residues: CASSALANAGELFF. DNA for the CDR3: TGTGCCAGCAGCGCCCTAGCTAATGCCGGGGAGCTGTTTTTT.

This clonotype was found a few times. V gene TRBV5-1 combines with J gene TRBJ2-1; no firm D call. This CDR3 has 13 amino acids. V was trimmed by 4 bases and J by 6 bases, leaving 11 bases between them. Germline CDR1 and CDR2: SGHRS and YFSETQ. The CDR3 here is CASSPVVSNEQFF. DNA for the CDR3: TGCGCCAGCAGCCCCGTGGTTTCCAATGAGCAGTTCTTC.

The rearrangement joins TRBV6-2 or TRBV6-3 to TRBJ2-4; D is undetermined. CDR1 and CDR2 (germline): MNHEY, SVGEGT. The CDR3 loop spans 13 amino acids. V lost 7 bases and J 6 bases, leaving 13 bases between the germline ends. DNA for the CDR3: TGTGCCAGCACCCCCCGGGTGAGAAACATTCAGTACTTC. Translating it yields CASTPRVRNIQYF.

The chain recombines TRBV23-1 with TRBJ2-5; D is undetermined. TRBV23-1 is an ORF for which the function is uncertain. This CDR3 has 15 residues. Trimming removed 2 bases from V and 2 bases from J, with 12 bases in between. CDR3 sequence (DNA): TGCGCCAGCAGTCAAGCGCCAGCAAAGCAAGAGACCCAGTACTTC. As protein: CASSQAPAKQETQYF.

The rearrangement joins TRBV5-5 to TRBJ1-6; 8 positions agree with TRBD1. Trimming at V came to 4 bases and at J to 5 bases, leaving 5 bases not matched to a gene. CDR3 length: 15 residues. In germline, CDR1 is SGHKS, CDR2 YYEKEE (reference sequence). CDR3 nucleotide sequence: TGTGCCAGCAGCCCCCTGACAGGGGATAATTCACCCCTCCACTTT. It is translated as CASSPLTGDNSPLHF.

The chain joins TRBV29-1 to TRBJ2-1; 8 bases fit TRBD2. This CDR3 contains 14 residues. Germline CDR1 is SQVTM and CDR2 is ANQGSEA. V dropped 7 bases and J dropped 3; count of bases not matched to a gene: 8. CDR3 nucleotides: TGCAGCGCTGTCACGAGCGGGGGCTACAATGAGCAGTTCTTC. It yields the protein CSAVTSGGYNEQFF.

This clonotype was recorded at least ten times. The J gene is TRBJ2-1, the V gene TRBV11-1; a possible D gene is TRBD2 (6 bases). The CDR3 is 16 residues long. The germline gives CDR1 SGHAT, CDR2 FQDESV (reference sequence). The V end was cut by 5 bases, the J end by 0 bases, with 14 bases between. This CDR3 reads CASSPQAGLSYNEQFF. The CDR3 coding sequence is TGTGCCAGCAGCCCTCAGGCGGGGCTCTCCTACAATGAGCAGTTCTTC.